This T cell receptor beta chain was recovered during a study of cytomegalovirus exposure and HLA in healthy donors listed by TCRdb under 2017. Context from the whole study: An earlier analysis of 587 of the donors reported around 280 Gb of sequence data and around 120 million unique TCR beta sequences obtained from some 200 million T cells. Across 300 to 500 genotyped donors of the cohort, an average of roughly 250,000 unique TCR beta nucleotide sequences per donor were sequenced, and roughly 20% of those sequences were non-productive. Typing coverage differed by locus: A, B, C, DRB1 and DQB1 were typed in roughly 629-630 donors, DQA1 in approximately 520, DPA1 in approximately 610, and DPB1 in 400 to 490. Four to six DR-DQ haplotypes were handled as single units for association and clustering, since linkage in the cohort was strong. Along with the approximately 700-subject first cohort, a separate validation cohort of approximately 110 different subjects was used. The T cell repertoires of around 670 subjects were profiled by immunosequencing and related to cytomegalovirus serostatus. Donor age, sex, ethnicity and CMV serostatus were compiled alongside the repertoire data. Genome-wide SNP genotypes for about 60% of the roughly 670 donors were used in a later genetic analysis, which treated that subset as a discovery cohort. High-throughput TCR immunosequencing, statistical association of individual TCRs with disease status, and machine learning were combined to predict cytomegalovirus infection status. All discovery cohort repertoires had been generated on a single sequencing platform. A later analysis re-analyzed previously published TCR beta repertoires from 550 to 700 donors and added high-resolution HLA genotyping to study TCR occurrence patterns. Of the 350 to 400 genotyped donors, over 70% fell in the genetic ancestry cluster associated with self-reported Caucasian donors. About 300 gigabases of sequencing data and approximately 80 million unique TCR sequences were included in an early release covering 550 to 650 HLA-typed donors. Both class I and class II loci were covered by HLA typing, at four-digit resolution. An earlier analysis of some 500 of the donors applied high-throughput TCR beta sequencing to assess whether each TCR beta V gene segment acted as functional or pseudogenic. The study was designed to test whether signatures of past pathogen exposure could be identified by cataloging public T cell receptors. Rather than using new phenotypic data, the later analysis identified candidate immune exposures from TCR beta sequences and from how often those sequences occurred across donors. Study-level results and caveats: In a later analysis, most CMV-associated TCR beta chains were found to appear HLA-restricted, with HLA associations seemingly driven largely by CMV exposure. In a later genetic analysis, fewer N-insertions in productive TCRs were reported among donors in an Asian-associated ancestry cluster than the roughly 700-donor mean. The presence/absence analyses assumed that sequencing depth was roughly uniform across donors, and that assumption may not be true. Because counts were too low, about 18 rarely observed V segments, including chromosome 9 orphons, were excluded from the earlier analysis of a few hundred of the donors. At a false discovery rate of 0.05, a later analysis linked around 17,000 TCR beta sequences to specific HLA alleles. The authors suggested that the approach could potentially be extended to other disease states and immunological phenotypes. For the cohort, immune exposure information was limited to CMV serostatus. A later analysis found that TCR association rates varied across HLA loci, with DRB1 alleles showing the most associated TCRs and HLA-C alleles the fewest. Assigning TCR associations to individual alleles was difficult when HLA alleles, especially DR and DQ, strongly co-occurred. Several of the top co-occurrence clusters appeared to be linked to parvovirus B19, influenza, CMV and Epstein-Barr virus, according to a later analysis. In an earlier analysis of approximately 590 of the donors, most TCR beta V segments appeared in productive rearrangements about 87% or about 30% of the time, broadly matching IMGT annotations. V-gene and J-gene trimming of TCR beta chains was associated with a missense DCLRE1C variant in a later genetic analysis, and the association was replicated in an independent cohort. A total of 164 TCR beta chains were listed by the study as associated with cytomegalovirus. In both the original and validation cohorts, the classifier was reported to diagnose cytomegalovirus status with high specificity and sensitivity. Compared with equally common non-associated chains, HLA-associated TCR beta chains in a later analysis were more clonally expanded and had lower generation probabilities. Across donors, most TCR sequences were observed very rarely, whereas some public TCRs were present in many individuals. Correlated functional status among segregating V segments might reflect linkage disequilibrium, but an unknown experimental factor could not be ruled out. A further reported finding was that TCR beta sequences accurately predicted the HLA-A and HLA-B alleles for most subjects in the first cohort. Because HLA typing was unavailable for some donors at each locus, only the typed subset was used in association tests. The sequencing pipeline was judged likely to have produced a cluster of highly shared sequence variants as a technical artifact. Three of the identified cytomegalovirus-associated TCR beta chains were confirmed in vitro to be specific for cytomegalovirus antigens. Only TCR beta chains were sequenced in this cohort, and the absence of alpha or paired-chain data limited detectable features. Because the 87-base-pair reads could not distinguish some IMGT-functional V segments, including TRBV6-2 and TRBV6-3, those segments were excluded.

Receptor amplification or capture employed the immunoSEQ multiplex PCR assay. A mixture of 60 forward primers for TCR Vbeta segments and 13 reverse primers for TCR Jbeta segments was used in the multiplex PCR. The CDR3 region of rearranged TCR beta genes was amplified from genomic DNA with a multiplex PCR assay. On the Illumina HiSeq System, the amplified TCR beta libraries were sequenced as 87-base-pair reads. The study's own analysis went as follows. In a later analysis, approximately 74 million unique TCR beta chains were counted across the roughly 670 repertoires, and around 10 million of these chains were shared by at least two donors. Raw reads were error-corrected and collapsed into unique sequences by a nearest-neighbor algorithm in which closely related sequences were merged to remove PCR and sequencing errors. V, D and J gene segments were assigned by aligning CDR3 sequences to IMGT reference sequences. For a sequence to be retained, at least a six-nucleotide match to both a V gene segment and a J gene segment was required. A rearrangement counted as productive if the CDR3 had no stop codons and remained in frame with V and J, and every other rearrangement counted as non-productive. Following IMGT convention, CDR3 was defined as the stretch from the second conserved V-encoded cysteine to the conserved J-encoded phenylalanine. The earlier analysis of about 560 of the donors excluded any sequence lacking an unambiguous match to a single V gene segment. An earlier analysis of a few hundred of the donors called V segments functional above 56.7% productive rearrangements and segregating when the between-donor standard deviation exceeded 5%. A statistical classification framework was built for diagnosing cytomegalovirus status from the catalog of TCR beta chain sequences. In a later analysis, V and J genes were assigned by comparing TCR nucleotide sequences against IMGT/GENE-DB human TR gene sequences. A later analysis assigned CDR3 sequences and most-parsimonious VDJ recombination scenarios with the TCRdist pipeline. In a later analysis, each TCR beta chain was defined by its CDR3 amino acid sequence together with its V-gene family, and reads without a unique V-gene family were excluded. As a way to deal with suspected cross-contamination and a sequencing artifact, a later analysis dropped roughly 600 nucleotide sequences that were highly shared and had low generation probability. A later analysis calculated a clonal expansion index for each public chain from normalized within-repertoire ranks of inferred template counts. A later analysis computed generation probabilities with a VDJ recombination model fitted to out-of-frame rearrangements, and checked the results against IGoR. Hypergeometric tests were used in a later analysis to score TCR-TCR, TCR-HLA and TCR-CMV co-occurrence, with a repertoire-size bias correction applied to the TCR pairs. A later analysis estimated false discovery rates by permuting HLA or CMV assignments 20 times. In a later analysis, co-occurring TCRs were grouped using DBSCAN, and TCRdist sequence similarity was added for clustering within HLA-allele-positive subsets. For co-occurrence clustering, repertoires with fewer than 30,000 or more than 120,000 public chains were excluded, along with roughly 5 repertoires with anomalous nucleotide sharing. What TCRdb holds here is the immuneACCESS table cut down to in-frame rearrangements. Part of the clones is not present; checked against another copy, under half of the missing clones reflect an unresolved V gene, and the others are unexplained. That table is the source of V, J and clone size, and D and trimming were worked out from the DNA. This sample has approximately 140,000 clones in its table, and 60% to 85% of those were observed once. In total, the top ten clones hold approximately 13% of the sample.

About this clone: No cognate antigen has been identified for it. No base quality values were provided; no much bigger clone lies one nucleotide off.

The cohort was made up of about 610 healthy bone marrow donors. At the time of sampling, every cohort member was nominally healthy, though immune exposures that went unrecorded were likely present. The donor was CMV seropositive and was included in the group of some 290 seropositive cohort members. Each donor provided a peripheral blood sample, and peripheral blood mononuclear cells were used for TCR beta sequencing. Genomic DNA extraction from the blood cell samples was performed with the Qiagen DNeasy Blood Extraction Kit. In the germline V gene (reference sequence), CDR1 corresponds to MNHEY and CDR2 to SMNVEV. The CDR3 spans 15 residues, from the cysteine through the phenylalanine. Only CDR3 DNA remains: 45 bases, in frame from the first base. Germline trimming: 6 bases from V, 0 bases from J; junction bases outside gene matches: 6.

This receptor was obtained from a man in his forties or fifties in good health and CMV-seropositive. The specimen sequenced was PBMCs. The chain employs TRBV27 and TRBJ2-7, with 9 junctional bases fitting TRBD2. The DNA sequence is TGTGCCAGCAGCCGTCTAGCGGGGAGCTCCTACGAGCAGTACTTC. This gives the protein CASSRLAGSSYEQYF.